The rows below give T cell receptor beta chains drawn from one sample of a study of glioma-infiltrating T cells. From the multiplex PCR reads, TCRdb called clonotypes with MiXCR, one entry per CDR3 protein. The table lists approximately 120,000 distinct CDR3 sequences, more than 20% of them singletons, with roughly 15% in the top ten. Sequenced: glioma tissue, nonneoplastic brain tissue, or PBMCs (not recorded which). These receptor sequences come from a human donor with low-grade glioma or glioblastoma, undergoing nonglioma brain surgery, or in good health (not recorded which). Both conserved end residues are part of each CDR3. The D gene is left open where the match is weak. The size entry is marked missing in some rows and otherwise reads once, few, many or a size class.

cdr3_aa: CASSPGQNTEAFF
cdr3_nt: TGTGCCAGCAGCCCGGGACAGAACACTGAAGCTTTCTTT
clone_size: many
v_call: TRBV7-2
j_call: TRBJ1-1
d_call: NA

cdr3_aa: CASSLSPGQVILQYF
cdr3_nt: TGTGCCAGCAGCTTATCTCCGGGACAGGTTATCCTGCAGTACTTC
clone_size: many
v_call: TRBV7-2
j_call: TRBJ2-7
d_call: TRBD1

cdr3_aa: CSAPRQGWSYEQYF
cdr3_nt: TGCAGTGCTCCTAGACAGGGATGGTCCTACGAGCAGTACTTC
clone_size: many
v_call: TRBV20-1
j_call: TRBJ2-7
d_call: TRBD1

cdr3_aa: CASSSKNIQYFGAGPEAFF
cdr3_nt: NA
clone_size: NA
v_call: TRBV28
j_call: TRBJ1-1
d_call: NA

cdr3_aa: CASSPLGRRTDEQYF
cdr3_nt: TGTGCCAGCTCACCATTAGGACGAAGGACGGACGAGCAGTACTTC
clone_size: few
v_call: TRBV18
j_call: TRBJ2-7
d_call: NA

cdr3_aa: CASRTQWVGEAFF
cdr3_nt: TGTGCCAGCAGGACGCAGTGGGTCGGGGAAGCTTTCTTT
clone_size: NA
v_call: TRBV5-6
j_call: TRBJ1-1
d_call: NA

cdr3_aa: CSVGGGSTDTQYF
cdr3_nt: TGCAGCGTCGGTGGGGGCTCCACAGATACGCAGTATTTT
clone_size: many
v_call: TRBV29-1
j_call: TRBJ2-3
d_call: NA

cdr3_aa: CASSLFFGTSGLSYEQYF
cdr3_nt: TGTGCCAGCAGTTTATTTTTTGGGACTAGCGGATTATCCTACGAGCAGTACTTC
clone_size: many
v_call: TRBV28
j_call: TRBJ2-7
d_call: TRBD2

cdr3_aa: CASSARLRQETQYF
cdr3_nt: TGTGCCAGCAGCGCCAGACTCCGCCAAGAGACCCAGTACTTC
clone_size: NA
v_call: TRBV7-9
j_call: TRBJ2-5
d_call: NA

cdr3_aa: CASSLGPPETQYF
cdr3_nt: TGTGCCAGCAGCTTGGGGCCGCCGGAGACCCAGTACTTC
clone_size: NA
v_call: TRBV5-8
j_call: TRBJ2-5
d_call: NA

cdr3_aa: CAAREAGKETQYF
cdr3_nt: TGTGCCGCCCGTGAGGCAGGTAAAGAGACCCAGTACTTC
clone_size: many
v_call: TRBV3-1
j_call: TRBJ2-5
d_call: NA

cdr3_aa: CASSLVTEASYEQYF
cdr3_nt: TGTGCCAGCAGTTTAGTGACAGAAGCCTCCTACGAGCAGTACTTC
clone_size: many
v_call: TRBV28
j_call: TRBJ2-7
d_call: NA

cdr3_aa: CASSFETQYF
cdr3_nt: TGTGCCAGCAGCTTTGAGACCCAGTACTTC
clone_size: many
v_call: TRBV7-9
j_call: TRBJ2-5
d_call: NA

cdr3_aa: CASSQDPRARYNEQFF
cdr3_nt: TGCGCCAGCAGCCAAGATCCGCGGGCTAGGTACAATGAGCAGTTCTTC
clone_size: many
v_call: TRBV4-1
j_call: TRBJ2-1
d_call: NA

cdr3_aa: CASSSQQGRQETQYF
cdr3_nt: TGTGCCAGCAGCTCACAACAGGGGAGGCAAGAGACCCAGTACTTC
clone_size: NA
v_call: TRBV13
j_call: TRBJ2-5
d_call: NA

cdr3_aa: CASSSRTGVGYTF
cdr3_nt: TGCGCCAGCAGCAGTAGGACAGGGGTAGGCTACACCTTC
clone_size: many
v_call: TRBV4-3
j_call: TRBJ1-2
d_call: TRBD1

cdr3_aa: CASSQDRLWALGVIQYF
cdr3_nt: TGTGCCAGCAGCCAAGATAGGCTATGGGCCCTCGGAGTCATTCAGTACTTC
clone_size: NA
v_call: TRBV4-2
j_call: TRBJ2-4
d_call: NA

cdr3_aa: CASSLGREEIQYF
cdr3_nt: TGTGCCAGCAGTTTGGGCAGGGAGGAGATCCAGTACTTC
clone_size: once
v_call: TRBV12-3/TRBV12-4
j_call: TRBJ2-5
d_call: NA

cdr3_aa: CASRGQGAREQYF
cdr3_nt: TGTGCCAGCAGGGGTCAGGGGGCGAGGGAGCAGTACTTC
clone_size: many
v_call: TRBV28
j_call: TRBJ2-7
d_call: TRBD1

cdr3_aa: CSASGGTDTYEQYF
cdr3_nt: TGCAGTGCTAGTGGGGGGACAGATACCTACGAGCAGTACTTC
clone_size: many
v_call: TRBV20-1
j_call: TRBJ2-7
d_call: NA

cdr3_aa: CASSDRVDNQPQHF
cdr3_nt: TGTGCCAGCAGTGACAGGGTTGACAATCAGCCCCAGCATTTT
clone_size: many
v_call: TRBV2
j_call: TRBJ1-5
d_call: NA

cdr3_aa: CSVGSGTTYEQYF
cdr3_nt: TGCAGCGTAGGTTCCGGGACTACCTACGAGCAGTACTTC
clone_size: few
v_call: TRBV29-1
j_call: TRBJ2-7
d_call: TRBD2

cdr3_aa: CASSQRGTRVNTEAFF
cdr3_nt: TGTGCCAGCAGCCAGAGGGGGACAAGGGTGAACACTGAAGCTTTCTTT
clone_size: many
v_call: TRBV7-9
j_call: TRBJ1-1
d_call: NA

cdr3_aa: CASSPGQVREQYF
cdr3_nt: TGTGCCAGCAGTCCGGGACAGGTACGCGAGCAGTACTTC
clone_size: many
v_call: TRBV14
j_call: TRBJ2-7
d_call: TRBD1

cdr3_aa: CASSQSPRADTQYF
cdr3_nt: TGTGCCAGCAGCCAAAGTCCACGCGCAGATACGCAGTATTTT
clone_size: few
v_call: TRBV3-1
j_call: TRBJ2-3
d_call: NA

cdr3_aa: CASSLVVSGRNEQFF
cdr3_nt: TGTGCCAGCAGCTTAGTGGTTAGCGGGAGAAATGAGCAGTTCTTC
clone_size: many
v_call: TRBV7-2
j_call: TRBJ2-1
d_call: TRBD2

cdr3_aa: CASSLAGRYNEQFF
cdr3_nt: TGTGCCAGCAGCTTGGCGGGACGCTACAATGAGCAGTTCTTC
clone_size: many
v_call: TRBV11-1
j_call: TRBJ2-1
d_call: NA

cdr3_aa: CASSLGWGAGNTIYF
cdr3_nt: TGTGCCAGCAGCTTAGGATGGGGGGCTGGAAACACCATATATTTT
clone_size: many
v_call: TRBV7-2
j_call: TRBJ1-3
d_call: NA

cdr3_aa: CAWSVRRDGEKLFF
cdr3_nt: TGTGCCTGGAGTGTCCGGCGGGACGGGGAAAAACTGTTTTTT
clone_size: few
v_call: TRBV30
j_call: TRBJ1-4
d_call: NA

cdr3_aa: CASSGGLAGYEQYF
cdr3_nt: TGCGCCAGCAGCGGAGGACTAGCGGGCTACGAGCAGTACTTC
clone_size: NA
v_call: TRBV4-3
j_call: TRBJ2-7
d_call: TRBD2

cdr3_aa: CASSIPAQGFAGYTF
cdr3_nt: TGTGCCAGTAGTATCCCCGCCCAAGGGTTTGCTGGCTACACCTTC
clone_size: NA
v_call: TRBV19
j_call: TRBJ1-2
d_call: NA

cdr3_aa: CAGKPSTSYEQYF
cdr3_nt: TGTGCCGGGAAACCTAGCACGTCCTACGAGCAGTACTTC
clone_size: many
v_call: TRBV28
j_call: TRBJ2-7
d_call: NA

cdr3_aa: CASSRAGLAGTSYEQYF
cdr3_nt: TGTGCCAGCAGCCGCGCAGGACTAGCGGGAACCTCCTACGAGCAGTACTTC
clone_size: many
v_call: TRBV7-2
j_call: TRBJ2-7
d_call: TRBD2

cdr3_aa: CASRATGGNQPQHF
cdr3_nt: TGTGCCAGCAGGGCGACAGGGGGGAATCAGCCCCAGCATTTT
clone_size: many
v_call: TRBV27
j_call: TRBJ1-5
d_call: TRBD1

cdr3_aa: CASSFAGAQETQYF
cdr3_nt: TGTGCCAGCAGTTTTGCGGGAGCTCAAGAGACCCAGTACTTC
clone_size: many
v_call: TRBV27
j_call: TRBJ2-5
d_call: TRBD2

cdr3_aa: CASRGDETQYF
cdr3_nt: TGTGCCAGCCGCGGGGACGAGACCCAGTACTTC
clone_size: many
v_call: TRBV6-1
j_call: TRBJ2-5
d_call: NA

cdr3_aa: CASSRDGNYGYTF
cdr3_nt: TGTGCCAGCAGCCGGGACGGTAACTATGGCTACACCTTC
clone_size: many
v_call: TRBV7-9
j_call: TRBJ1-2
d_call: NA

cdr3_aa: CSGEREGVYEQFF
cdr3_nt: TGCAGCGGCGAGCGGGAGGGCGTTTATGAGCAGTTCTTC
clone_size: NA
v_call: TRBV29-1
j_call: TRBJ2-1
d_call: TRBD2

cdr3_aa: CASRKTGGNTEAFF
cdr3_nt: TGTGCCAGCAGAAAGACAGGGGGGAACACTGAAGCTTTCTTT
clone_size: NA
v_call: TRBV13
j_call: TRBJ1-1
d_call: TRBD1

cdr3_aa: CASSVQFHTDTQYF
cdr3_nt: TGTGCCAGTAGCGTACAGTTCCACACAGATACGCAGTATTTT
clone_size: many
v_call: TRBV19
j_call: TRBJ2-3
d_call: NA

cdr3_aa: CASSMGQSNQPQHF
cdr3_nt: TGTGCCAGTAGTATGGGACAGAGCAATCAGCCCCAGCATTTT
clone_size: many
v_call: TRBV19
j_call: TRBJ1-5
d_call: TRBD1

cdr3_aa: CASSFGQGREKLFF
cdr3_nt: TGCGCCAGCAGCTTCGGACAGGGAAGAGAAAAACTGTTTTTT
clone_size: few
v_call: TRBV5-1
j_call: TRBJ1-4
d_call: TRBD1

cdr3_aa: CSASRTGKYYEQYF
cdr3_nt: TGCAGTGCTAGTCGGACAGGGAAATACTACGAGCAGTACTTC
clone_size: many
v_call: TRBV20-1
j_call: TRBJ2-7
d_call: TRBD1

cdr3_aa: CASSRDSDSYNEQFF
cdr3_nt: TGTGCCAGCAGCAGGGATAGCGACTCCTACAATGAGCAGTTCTTC
clone_size: NA
v_call: TRBV7-3
j_call: TRBJ2-1
d_call: NA

cdr3_aa: CASSSSASDEQYF
cdr3_nt: TGCGCCAGCAGCAGCAGTGCGAGCGACGAGCAGTACTTC
clone_size: many
v_call: TRBV4-3
j_call: TRBJ2-7
d_call: NA

cdr3_aa: CSVEVTQGNEQFF
cdr3_nt: TGCAGCGTTGAAGTAACTCAAGGGAATGAGCAGTTCTTC
clone_size: few
v_call: TRBV29-1
j_call: TRBJ2-1
d_call: NA